The clone carrying this T cell receptor (beta chain) came up a few times. Its antigen is unknown. Extraction of RNA preceded its reverse transcription into cDNA, which served as the sequencing template. The protocol was immunoSEQ multiplex PCR, while the TCRdb copy is restricted to in-frame clones and leaves out a portion. The sample lists about 190,000 clones; over 55% were seen once. Documented treatment: oral pan-JAK inhibitor, 5-10 mg twice daily. This sample was included in a study of CD8+ T cells in alopecia areata. Study overall: Those patients who were treated received oral tofacitinib, which was given at 5 to 10 mg twice daily for moderate-to-severe alopecia areata. Study conclusions and caveats: Patients shared TCRs less clearly than mice did, possibly for HLA-related reasons. When scalp samples are sequenced, resident alphabeta T cells of normal skin are also captured.

The CDR3 has 16 amino acids. Germline trimming cut 0 bases from V and 5 bases from J; bases unmatched to any gene: 8. Germline values: CDR1 MGHRA, CDR2 YSYEKL. The sequences come from CD4+ T cells sorted from blood, collected at week 24, from a patient treated with tofacitinib. The source is a human donor with alopecia areata. This chain uses TRBV4-1 with TRBJ2-3, with 7 bases aligning to TRBD1. For the CDR3, the DNA is TGCGCCAGCAGCCAAGAGGGACAGAGTTCCAAAGATACGCAGTATTTT. As protein: CASSQEGQSSKDTQYF.